This entry features one T cell receptor (beta chain) sequence. The source of the sample is a study of blood T cells in healthy people across ages. CDR1 is SNHLY and CDR2 is FYNNEI in the germline V gene. V lost 5 bases to trimming and J lost 7 bases; unmatched junction nucleotides: 8. The CDR3 consists of 16 residues. Combining a sample-barcoded 5' primer with a J-beta primer mix, a second PCR ran for 7 to 11 cycles. A minimum of 2.5 million CDR3-containing paired-end reads was obtained for each sample. TCRdb analysed the 5' RACE reads with MiXCR anew, one entry per CDR3 protein. Here the sample spans 1.2 million to 1.5 million distinct CDR3 sequences, roughly 45% being singletons.

Material for sequencing was blood. The chain joins TRBV2 to TRBJ2-1; 13 bases are shared with TRBD2. The sequence came from a woman aged 18 to 35 in good health. The CDR3 region has the DNA TGTGCCAGCAGTCCCGGACTAGCGGGAGAAAAGAATGAGCAGTTCTTC. It encodes CASSPGLAGEKNEQFF.